This T cell receptor (beta chain) was captured by sequencing in a study of T cell responses to AZD1222 COVID-19 vaccine (dated by TCRdb to about 2021). Notes on the research overall: Because spike-specific TCR depth and breadth did not differ between the two schedules, AZD1222 recipients who got a second dose at roughly 4 weeks were pooled with those who got a second dose at roughly 12 weeks. Enrollment into the trials was organized by age into subgroups of 18-55, 56-69 and 70-plus years, and those subgroups contained roughly 150, 30 and 60 TCR-sequenced participants, respectively. TCR sequencing covered some 250 trial participants: 200 to 220 given two doses of AZD1222 and around 25 given two doses of MenACWY control vaccine. Results the study describes overall, beyond this receptor: Conclusions about previously exposed vaccinees are limited because only a handful of AZD1222 recipients were SARS-CoV-2 seropositive at baseline. Reportedly, close to half of the unique spike-specific TCRs recognized epitopes lying outside the regions that are mutated in the B.1.351 and B.1.1.7 variants. After two AZD1222 doses, both the breadth and the depth of spike-specific TCRs were significantly higher than at day 0 and than in MenACWY recipients. Participants were mostly white British and included more females than males, and it was suggested by the authors that clonal diversity may have been underestimated. Because no day 14 peak-response samples were available, repertoires were characterized only after the peak T cell response. The vaccine-associated CD4 TCRs covered the entire spike protein, and the dominant responses fell in regions 160-218 and 743-854. The 56-69-year group was small, and its depth increase did not reach significance, likely because of low power.

The sample's time point, from its label and the paper: baseline before first vaccination. Vaccinee samples were obtained from the UK trials COV001 and COV002, which included a single-blind randomized controlled phase 2/3 trial of AZD1222 (ChAdOx1 nCoV-19) in healthy adults. Trial participant PBMC samples were collected at day 0 and day 28 after the second dose for TCRbeta chain sequencing. The CDR3 regions of human TCRbeta chains were analyzed by immunosequencing. The study's processing was this. TCRs in the repertoires were compared against a reference library of SARS-CoV-2-specific TCRs that had been generated with the MIRA antigen-specificity platform. Breadth was defined as the fraction of unique TCRs that were SARS-CoV-2-associated, and depth was defined as the fraction of total T cells that were SARS-CoV-2-associated. Using the MIRA data, each spike-specific TCR was assigned both to the spike region to which the TCR was reactive and to a CD4 or CD8 class. Log10-transformed breadth and depth values were compared by one-way ANOVA with Sidak's multiple comparisons tests. Entries here come from immuneACCESS through TCRdb and include only in-frame sequences with V and J called. Some clones fail to appear in such tables; in the studies checked, an unresolved V gene covers under half of the shortfall, and the cause of the remainder is unknown. The D gene and trimming were derived from the DNA, and the V and J assignments and clone size from that table. This sample is represented by more than 95,000 clones; 90% of them were singletons. Just over 7% of the sample is taken by the ten largest.

Notes on this clone: The antigen it recognizes is unknown. No much larger clonotype is one base removed from it; base qualities were not supplied.

Per the germline V gene, SGHRS is the CDR1 and YFSETQ is the CDR2. The junction shows trimming of 9 bases on V and 4 bases on J, plus 19 bases between the germline ends. The CDR3 measures 14 amino acids from cysteine to phenylalanine. The retained sequence is limited to the CDR3, 42 bases, with the frame set at the first base. The V and J segments used are TRBV5-1 and TRBJ2-5; no D gene is confidently identified. Sequencing used peripheral blood, obtained on day 0 of AZD1222 vaccination. This receptor was taken from an adult in good health. In nucleotide form, the sequence is TGCGCCACCAAGGTAGGAGAACGGGCAGAGACCCAGTACTTC. Translated, this gives CATKVGERAETQYF.